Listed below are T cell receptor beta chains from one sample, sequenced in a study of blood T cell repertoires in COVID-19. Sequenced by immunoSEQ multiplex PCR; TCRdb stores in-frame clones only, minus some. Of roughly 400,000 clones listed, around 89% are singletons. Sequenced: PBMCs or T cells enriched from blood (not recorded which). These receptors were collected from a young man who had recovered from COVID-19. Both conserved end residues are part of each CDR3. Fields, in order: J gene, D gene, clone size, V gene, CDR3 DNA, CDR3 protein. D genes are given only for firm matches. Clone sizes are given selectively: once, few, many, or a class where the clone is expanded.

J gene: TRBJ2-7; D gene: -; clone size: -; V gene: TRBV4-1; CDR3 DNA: TGCGTCAGCAGGGACTGGGGTCGTTCGCGCGAGCAGTACTTC; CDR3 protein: CVSRDWGRSREQYF
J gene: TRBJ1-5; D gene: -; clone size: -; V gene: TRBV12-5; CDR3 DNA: TGTGCTAGTGGTCCATCGACCGGGGAGGGGGATCAGCCCCAGCATTTT; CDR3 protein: CASGPSTGEGDQPQHF
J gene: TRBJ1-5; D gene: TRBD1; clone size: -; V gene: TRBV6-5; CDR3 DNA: TGTGCCAGCAGTTCCTCACAGGGGTTGAAGCCCCAGCATTTT; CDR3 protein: CASSSSQGLKPQHF
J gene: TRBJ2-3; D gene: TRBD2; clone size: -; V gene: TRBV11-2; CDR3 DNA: TGTGCCAGCAGCTCTAGCGGGAGCGGAGATACGCAGTATTTT; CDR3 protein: CASSSSGSGDTQYF
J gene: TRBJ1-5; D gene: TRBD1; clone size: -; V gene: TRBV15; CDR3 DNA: TGTGCCACTGCTGTTGACAGGGGGTATCAGCCCCAGCATTTT; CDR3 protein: CATAVDRGYQPQHF
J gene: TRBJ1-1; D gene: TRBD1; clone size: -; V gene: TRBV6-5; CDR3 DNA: TGTGCCAGCAGTTGGAATAGGGGGCCGGACACTGAAGCTTTCTTT; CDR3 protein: CASSWNRGPDTEAFF
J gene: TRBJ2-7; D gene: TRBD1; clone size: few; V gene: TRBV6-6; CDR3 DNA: TGTGCCAGCGGGACAGGCCCCTACGAGCAGTACTTC; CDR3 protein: CASGTGPYEQYF
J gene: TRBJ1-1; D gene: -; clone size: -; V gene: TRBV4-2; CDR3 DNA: TGTGCCAGCAGCCAAGATCCAGGGTTCGGTGAAGCTTTCTTT; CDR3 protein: CASSQDPGFGEAFF
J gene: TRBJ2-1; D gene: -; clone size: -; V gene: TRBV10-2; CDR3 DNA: TGCGCCAGCTCCCGGGGGAGCTCCTACAATGAGCAGTTCTTC; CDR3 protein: CASSRGSSYNEQFF
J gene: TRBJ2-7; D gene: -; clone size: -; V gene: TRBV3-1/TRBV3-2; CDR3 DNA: TGTGCCAGCAGCCAACAGGGCCAGAGATCCTACGAGCAGTACTTC; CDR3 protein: CASSQQGQRSYEQYF
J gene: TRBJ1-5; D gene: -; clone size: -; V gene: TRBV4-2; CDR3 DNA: TGTGCCAGCAGCCAAGTTGTGGTAGGGACTTTCAGCAATCAGCCCCAGCATTTT; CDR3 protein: CASSQVVVGTFSNQPQHF
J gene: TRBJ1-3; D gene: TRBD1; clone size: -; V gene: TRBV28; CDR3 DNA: TGTGCCAGCAGAGACACCCCGACAGGGTCAGGAAACACCATATATTTT; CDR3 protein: CASRDTPTGSGNTIYF